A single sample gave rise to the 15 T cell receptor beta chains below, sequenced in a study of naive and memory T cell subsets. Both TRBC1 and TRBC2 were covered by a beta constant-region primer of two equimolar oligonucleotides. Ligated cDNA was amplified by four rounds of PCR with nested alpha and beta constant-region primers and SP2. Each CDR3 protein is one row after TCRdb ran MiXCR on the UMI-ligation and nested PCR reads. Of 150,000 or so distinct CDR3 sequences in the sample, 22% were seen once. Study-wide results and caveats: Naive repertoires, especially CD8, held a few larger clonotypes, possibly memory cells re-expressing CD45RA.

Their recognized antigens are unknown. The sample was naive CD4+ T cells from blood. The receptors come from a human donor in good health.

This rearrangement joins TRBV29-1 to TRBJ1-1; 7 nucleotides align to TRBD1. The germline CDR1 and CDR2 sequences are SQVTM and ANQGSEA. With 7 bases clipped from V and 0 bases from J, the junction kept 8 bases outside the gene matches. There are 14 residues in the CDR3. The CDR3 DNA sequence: TGCAGCGCCTGGACAGGAGGCATGAACACTGAAGCTTTCTTT. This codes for CSAWTGGMNTEAFF.

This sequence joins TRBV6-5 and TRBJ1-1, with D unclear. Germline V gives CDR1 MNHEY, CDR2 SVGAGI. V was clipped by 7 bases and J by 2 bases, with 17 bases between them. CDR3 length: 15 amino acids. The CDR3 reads CASKMDRAANTEAFF. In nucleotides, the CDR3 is TGTGCCAGCAAAATGGATAGGGCGGCAAACACTGAAGCTTTCTTT.

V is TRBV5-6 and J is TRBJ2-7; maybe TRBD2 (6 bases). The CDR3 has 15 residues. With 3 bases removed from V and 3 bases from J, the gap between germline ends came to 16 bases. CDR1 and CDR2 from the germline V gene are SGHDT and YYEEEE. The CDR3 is CASSSSGGPFYEQYF. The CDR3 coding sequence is TGTGCCAGCAGCTCCTCCGGGGGTCCGTTCTACGAGCAGTACTTC.

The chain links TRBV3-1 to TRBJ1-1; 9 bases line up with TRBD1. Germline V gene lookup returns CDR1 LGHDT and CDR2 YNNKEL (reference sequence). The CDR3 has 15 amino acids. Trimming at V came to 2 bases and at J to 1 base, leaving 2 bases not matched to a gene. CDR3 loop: CASSQTGGPNTEAFF. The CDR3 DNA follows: TGTGCCAGCAGCCAAACAGGGGGCCCGAACACTGAAGCTTTCTTT. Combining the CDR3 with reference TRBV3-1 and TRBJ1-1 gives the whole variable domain DTAVSQTPKYLVTQMGNDKSIKCEQNLGHDTMYWYKQDSKKFLKIMFSYNNKELIINETVPNRFSPKSPDKAHLNLHINSLELGDSAVYFCASSQTGGPNTEAFFGQGTRLTVV.

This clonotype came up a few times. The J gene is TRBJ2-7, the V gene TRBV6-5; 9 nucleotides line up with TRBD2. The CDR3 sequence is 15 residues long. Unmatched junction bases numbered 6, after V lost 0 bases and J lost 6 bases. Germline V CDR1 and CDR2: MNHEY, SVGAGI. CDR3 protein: CASSYSGGRAGEQYF. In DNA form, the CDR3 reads TGTGCCAGCAGTTACTCGGGCGGGAGGGCCGGCGAGCAGTACTTC.

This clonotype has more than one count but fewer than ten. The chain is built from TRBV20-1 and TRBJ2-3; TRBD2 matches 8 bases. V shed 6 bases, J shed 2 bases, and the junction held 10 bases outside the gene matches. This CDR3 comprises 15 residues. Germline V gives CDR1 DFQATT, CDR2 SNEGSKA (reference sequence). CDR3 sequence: CSASLADRLTDTQYF. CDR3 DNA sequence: TGCAGTGCGTCACTAGCGGACCGACTCACAGATACGCAGTATTTT.

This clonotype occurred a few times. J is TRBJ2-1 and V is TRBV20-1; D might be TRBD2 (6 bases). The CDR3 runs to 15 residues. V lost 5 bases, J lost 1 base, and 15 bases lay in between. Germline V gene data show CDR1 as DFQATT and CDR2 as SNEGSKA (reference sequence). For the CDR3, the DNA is TGCAGTGCTTCCCTGGGGAGGCGGTCCTACAATGAGCAGTTCTTC. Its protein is CSASLGRRSYNEQFF.

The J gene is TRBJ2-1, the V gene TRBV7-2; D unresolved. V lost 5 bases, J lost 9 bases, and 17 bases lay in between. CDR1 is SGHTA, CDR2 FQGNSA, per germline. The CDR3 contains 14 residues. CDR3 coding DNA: TGTGCCAGCAGCCTTATATCCGAACCGCGTGAGCAGTTCTTC. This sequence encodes CASSLISEPREQFF.

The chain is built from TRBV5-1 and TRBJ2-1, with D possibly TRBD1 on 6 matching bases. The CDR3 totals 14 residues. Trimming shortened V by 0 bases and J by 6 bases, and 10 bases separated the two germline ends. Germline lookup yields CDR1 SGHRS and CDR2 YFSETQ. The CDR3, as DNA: TGCGCCAGCAGCTTGGTACAGGGAAGCAATGAGCAGTTCTTC. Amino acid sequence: CASSLVQGSNEQFF. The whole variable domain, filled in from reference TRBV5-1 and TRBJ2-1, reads KAGVTQTPRYLIKTRGQQVTLSCSPISGHRSVSWYQQTPGQGLQFLFEYFSETQRNKGNFPGRFSGRQFSNSRSEMNVSTLELGDSALYLCASSLVQGSNEQFFGPGTRLTVL.

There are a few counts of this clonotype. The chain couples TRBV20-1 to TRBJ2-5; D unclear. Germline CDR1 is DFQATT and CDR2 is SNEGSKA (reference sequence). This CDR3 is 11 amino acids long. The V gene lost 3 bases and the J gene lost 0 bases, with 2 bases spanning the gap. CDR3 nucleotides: TGCAGTGCTAGCCACCAAGAGACCCAGTACTTC. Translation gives CSASHQETQYF.

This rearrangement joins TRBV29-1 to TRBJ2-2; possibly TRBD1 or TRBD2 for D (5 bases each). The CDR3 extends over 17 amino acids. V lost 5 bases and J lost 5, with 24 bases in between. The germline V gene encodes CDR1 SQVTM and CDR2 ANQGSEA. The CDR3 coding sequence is TGCAGCGTTTACGTTAGGTCCGGGGCCTCGCGAACCGGGGAGCTGTTTTTT. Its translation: CSVYVRSGASRTGELFF.

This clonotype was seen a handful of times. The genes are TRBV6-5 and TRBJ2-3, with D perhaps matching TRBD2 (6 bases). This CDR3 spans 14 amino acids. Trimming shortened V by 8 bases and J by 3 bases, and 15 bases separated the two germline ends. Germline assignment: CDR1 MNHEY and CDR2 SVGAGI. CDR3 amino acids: CASQLGGLTDTQYF. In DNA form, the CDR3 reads TGTGCCAGCCAATTGGGAGGTTTGACAGATACGCAGTATTTT.

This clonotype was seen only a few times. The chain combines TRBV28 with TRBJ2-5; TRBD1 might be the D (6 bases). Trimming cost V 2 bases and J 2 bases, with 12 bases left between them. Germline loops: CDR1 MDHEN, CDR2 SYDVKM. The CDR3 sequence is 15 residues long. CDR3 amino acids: CASSLAQGVQETQYF. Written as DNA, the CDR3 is TGTGCCAGCAGTTTAGCACAGGGAGTACAAGAGACCCAGTACTTC.

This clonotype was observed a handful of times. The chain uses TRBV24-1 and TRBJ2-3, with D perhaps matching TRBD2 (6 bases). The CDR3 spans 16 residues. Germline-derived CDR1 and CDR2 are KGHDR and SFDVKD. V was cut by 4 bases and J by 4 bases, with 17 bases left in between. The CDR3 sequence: CATSEPGTLGADTQYF. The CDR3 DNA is TGTGCCACCAGTGAACCCGGGACTCTGGGGGCAGATACGCAGTATTTT.

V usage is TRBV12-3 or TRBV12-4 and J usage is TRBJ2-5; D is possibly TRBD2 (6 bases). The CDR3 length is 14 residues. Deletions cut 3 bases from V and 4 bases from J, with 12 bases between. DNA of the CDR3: TGTGCCAGCAGTTTCTTCGGGGGACCAGAGACCCAGTACTTC. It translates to CASSFFGGPETQYF.